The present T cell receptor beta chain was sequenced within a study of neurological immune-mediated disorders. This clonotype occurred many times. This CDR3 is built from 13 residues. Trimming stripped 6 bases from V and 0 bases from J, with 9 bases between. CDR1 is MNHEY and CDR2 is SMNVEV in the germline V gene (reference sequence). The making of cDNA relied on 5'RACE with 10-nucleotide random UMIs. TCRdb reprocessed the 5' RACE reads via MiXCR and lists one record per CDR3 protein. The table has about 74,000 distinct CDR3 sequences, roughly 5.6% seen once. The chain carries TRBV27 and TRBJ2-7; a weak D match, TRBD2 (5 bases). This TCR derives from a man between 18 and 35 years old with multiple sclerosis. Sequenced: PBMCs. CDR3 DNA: TGTGCCAGCAGCGAGGGTCGCTCCTACGAGCAGTACTTC. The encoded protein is CASSEGRSYEQYF.